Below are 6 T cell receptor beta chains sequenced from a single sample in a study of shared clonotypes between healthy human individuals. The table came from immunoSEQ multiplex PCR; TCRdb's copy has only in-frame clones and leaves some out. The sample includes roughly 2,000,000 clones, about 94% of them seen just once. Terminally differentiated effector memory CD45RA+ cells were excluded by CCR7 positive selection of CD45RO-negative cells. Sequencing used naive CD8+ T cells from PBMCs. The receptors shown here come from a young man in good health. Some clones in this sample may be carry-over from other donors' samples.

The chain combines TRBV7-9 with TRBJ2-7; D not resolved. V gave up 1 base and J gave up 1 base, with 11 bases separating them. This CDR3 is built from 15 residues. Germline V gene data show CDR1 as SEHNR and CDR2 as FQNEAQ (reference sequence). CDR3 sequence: CASSLEPSQSYEQYF. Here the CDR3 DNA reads TGTGCCAGCAGCTTAGAGCCCTCCCAATCCTACGAGCAGTACTTC.

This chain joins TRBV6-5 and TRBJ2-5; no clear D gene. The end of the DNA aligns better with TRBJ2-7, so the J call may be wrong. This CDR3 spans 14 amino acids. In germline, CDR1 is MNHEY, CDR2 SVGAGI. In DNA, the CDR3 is TGTGCCAGCAGTTACGGTTCGAGCTCCTACGAGCAGTACTTC. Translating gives CASSYGSSSYEQYF.

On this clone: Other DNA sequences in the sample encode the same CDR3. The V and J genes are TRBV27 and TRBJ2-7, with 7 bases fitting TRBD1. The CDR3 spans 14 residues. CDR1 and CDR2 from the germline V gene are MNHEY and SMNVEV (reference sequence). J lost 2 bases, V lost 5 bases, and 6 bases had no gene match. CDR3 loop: CASSPPGQTYEQYF. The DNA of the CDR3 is TGTGCCAGCAGTCCTCCGGGACAGACCTACGAGCAGTACTTC.

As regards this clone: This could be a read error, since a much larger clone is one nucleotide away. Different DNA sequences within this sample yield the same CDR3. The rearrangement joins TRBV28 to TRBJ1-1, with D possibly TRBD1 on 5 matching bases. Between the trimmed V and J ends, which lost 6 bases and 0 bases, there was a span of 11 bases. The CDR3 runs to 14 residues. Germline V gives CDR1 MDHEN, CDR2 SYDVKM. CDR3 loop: CASRPTAMNTEAFF. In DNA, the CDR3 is TGTGCCAGCAGACCGACAGCCATGAACACTGAAGCTTTCTTT.

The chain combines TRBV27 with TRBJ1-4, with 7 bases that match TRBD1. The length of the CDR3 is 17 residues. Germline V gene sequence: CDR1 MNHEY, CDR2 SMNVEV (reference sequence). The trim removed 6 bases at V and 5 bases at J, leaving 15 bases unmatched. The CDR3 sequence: CASRPQGRLSGNEKLFF. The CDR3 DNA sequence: TGTGCCAGCAGGCCACAGGGGCGGCTAAGCGGAAATGAAAAACTGTTTTTT.

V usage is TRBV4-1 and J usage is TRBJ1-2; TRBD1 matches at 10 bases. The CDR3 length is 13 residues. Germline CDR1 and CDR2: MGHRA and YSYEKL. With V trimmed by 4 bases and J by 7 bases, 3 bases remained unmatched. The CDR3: CASSPTGGPGYTF. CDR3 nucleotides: TGCGCCAGCAGCCCGACAGGGGGCCCTGGCTACACCTTC.